This T cell receptor (beta chain) appears in the sequencing data of a study of human T cells and chemical hapten exposure. Time point specified: patch test 1, 2 weeks after DPC sensitization. Treatment defined: therapeutic diphenylcyclopropenone sensitization with weekly scalp DPC. Each CDR3 protein is one row after TCRdb ran MiXCR on the RACE reads. The sample records tens of thousands of distinct CDR3 sequences, about 31% being singletons. There are 14 residues in the CDR3. Losses at the gene ends were 3 bases for V and 5 bases for J; bases not matched to a gene: 4. The clonotype originates from a man aged 35 to 55 with alopecia areata. Some clones in this sample may be carry-over from other donors' samples. The chain combines TRBV12-3 or TRBV12-4 with TRBJ2-3; 8 positions agree with TRBD1. The sample here was whole blood, taken in connection with sensitization to the hapten diphenylcyclopropenone (DPC). The CDR3 reads CASSFQGAVDTQYF. The CDR3 DNA sequence: TGTGCCAGCAGTTTTCAGGGGGCAGTAGATACGCAGTATTTT.